This T cell receptor beta chain was identified in a study of cytomegalovirus exposure and HLA in healthy donors. Study details: According to later analysis, the same platform produced the 120 or so validation and under 700 first-cohort repertoires.

The donors were members of the approximately 120-subject validation cohort (separate from the approximately 670-subject first cohort). Regarding this clone: What it binds is unknown.

The CDR3 is made up of 17 amino acids. V lost 3 bases, J lost 4 bases, and 19 bases lay in between. Germline V gives CDR1 SGDLS, CDR2 YYNGEE. Assay used: immunoSEQ multiplex PCR; TCRdb lists only in-frame clones, some missing. The table includes more than 300,000 clones, just over 85% detected once. Whole-study findings and limits: Three of the chains that were CMV-associated were confirmed in vitro to be specific for CMV antigens.

V is TRBV9 and J is TRBJ2-2; a possible D gene is TRBD2 (6 bases). Sequenced: PBMCs. The sequence derives from a woman aged 18 to 35 in good health and CMV-seronegative. CDR3 DNA: TGTGCCAGCAGCGCTCGCGGCCGGGACTTTGGCACCGGGGAGCTGTTTTTT. Translated, it gives CASSARGRDFGTGELFF.